The rows below give T cell receptor beta chains drawn from one sample of a study of PD-1 blockade in classical Hodgkin lymphoma. Measured with immunoSEQ multiplex PCR; TCRdb has only the in-frame clones, and not every one. The sample carries tens of thousands of clones, nearly 90% recorded once. The sample consisted of peripheral blood mononuclear cells (PBMCs), taken before the fourth cycle of nivolumab. The source is a human donor with classical Hodgkin lymphoma. Both conserved end residues are part of each CDR3. The D gene is left open where the match is weak. Only some rows state a clone size, as once, few, many or a class for expanded clones.

j_call	clone_size	d_call	v_call	cdr3_nt	cdr3_aa
TRBJ2-7	-	TRBD1	TRBV7-2	TGTGCCAGCAGCTTAGCCGGACCGGGACAGGGTTACGAGCAGTACTTC	CASSLAGPGQGYEQYF
TRBJ2-1	-	TRBD1	TRBV28	TGTGCCAGCGGCAGGGGGTGGGATGAGCAGTTCTTC	CASGRGWDEQFF
TRBJ1-1	-	TRBD1	TRBV7-8	TGTGCCAGCAGACGACAGGGTAGCACTGAAGCTTTCTTT	CASRRQGSTEAFF
TRBJ2-2	-	TRBD2	TRBV15	TGTGCCACCAGCGAGCGGGGGGGCATGAGCACCGGGGAGCTGTTTTTT	CATSERGGMSTGELFF
TRBJ1-2	-	-	TRBV7-9	TGTGCCAGCAGCTTAAACCTCGACTATGGCTACACCTTC	CASSLNLDYGYTF
TRBJ1-5	-	-	TRBV18	TGTGCCAGCTCACCACCCGGGTCTTCCAATTATCAGCCCCAGCATTTT	CASSPPGSSNYQPQHF
TRBJ2-7	-	TRBD1	TRBV5-1	TGCGCCAGCAGCCACGGACAGGGCAGGTACGAGCAGTACTTC	CASSHGQGRYEQYF
TRBJ1-2	once	-	TRBV23-1	TGCGCCAGCAGTCAATCGTGGGGGAATATCTATGGCTACACCTTC	CASSQSWGNIYGYTF
TRBJ1-1	once	TRBD1	TRBV11-2	TGTGCCAGCAGCTGGGGCAGGGGGCTAGAGAACACTGAAGCTTTCTTT	CASSWGRGLENTEAFF
TRBJ1-1	-	-	TRBV7-2	TGTGCCAGCCCTCCCCCGAGCGGACAGATCAACACTGAAGCTTTCTTT	CASPPPSGQINTEAFF
TRBJ1-4	-	-	TRBV5-1	TGCGCCAGCAGCGCTATGTGGGCTAATGAAAAACTGTTTTTT	CASSAMWANEKLFF
TRBJ2-1	once	-	TRBV5-1	TGCGCCAGCAGCTCCCACTATGAGCAGTTCTTC	CASSSHYEQFF
TRBJ1-5	-	-	TRBV25-1	TGTGCCAGCAAAGGGAGGACAGTCAATAGCAATCAGCCCCAGCATTTT	CASKGRTVNSNQPQHF
TRBJ2-5	-	TRBD1	TRBV5-1	TGCGCCAGCAGCCCGACAGTAAGGACAGGGGGAGAGACCCAGTACTTC	CASSPTVRTGGETQYF
TRBJ2-1	-	-	TRBV25-1	TGTGCCAGCAGTGAAGGCGACGTCGAGGAGCAGTTCTTC	CASSEGDVEEQFF
TRBJ2-7	-	TRBD1	TRBV5-1	TGCGCCAGCAGCGTCGCGGGACAGGGATTCTACGAGCAGTACTTC	CASSVAGQGFYEQYF